This TCR beta chain was retrieved from a study of T cell repertoires in cytomegalovirus infection. Study as a whole: It can be stated that public TCR beta signatures indicated CMV infection as well as a matching HLA type. General study findings and limits: HLA-C-restricted, CMV-specific TCR beta clonotypes were dominant ex vivo.

TCRdb re-called the reads with MiXCR, one entry per CDR3 protein. The table has 680,000 or so distinct CDR3 sequences, under 40% seen once. A remark on this clonotype: Its antigen is still unknown.

V was shortened by 0 bases and J by 5 bases, with 13 bases between the two germline ends. CDR1 and CDR2 from the germline V gene are SGHDN and FVKESK. The CDR3 is made up of 15 amino acids. The specimen sequenced was PBMCs. The rearrangement uses TRBV14 and TRBJ1-1; D is uncertain. This clonotype was obtained from a human donor in good health (CMV status not recorded). Some clones in this sample may be carry-over from other donors' samples. CDR3 bases: TGTGCCAGCAGCCAAGATACCCCGAGGAGGACTGAAGCTTTCTTT. As protein: CASSQDTPRRTEAFF. Full variable domain (outside the CDR3, taken from reference TRBV14 and TRBJ1-1): EAGVTQFPSHSVIEKGQTVTLRCDPISGHDNLYWYRRVMGKEIKFLLHFVKESKQDESGMPNNRFLAERTGGTYSTLKVQPAELEDSGVYFCASSQDTPRRTEAFFGQGTRLTVV.